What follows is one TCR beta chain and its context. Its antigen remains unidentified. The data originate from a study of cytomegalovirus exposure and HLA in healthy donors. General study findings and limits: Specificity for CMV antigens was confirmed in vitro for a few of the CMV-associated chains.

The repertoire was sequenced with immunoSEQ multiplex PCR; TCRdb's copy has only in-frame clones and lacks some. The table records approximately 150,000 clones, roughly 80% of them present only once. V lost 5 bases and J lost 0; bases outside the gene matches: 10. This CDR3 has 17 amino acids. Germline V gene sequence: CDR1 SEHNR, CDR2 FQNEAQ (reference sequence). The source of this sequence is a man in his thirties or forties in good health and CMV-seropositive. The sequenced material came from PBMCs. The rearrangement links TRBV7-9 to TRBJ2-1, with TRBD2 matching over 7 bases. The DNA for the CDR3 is TGTGCCAGCAGCCCGAGGGAGGGGAGGTTCTCCTACAATGAGCAGTTCTTC. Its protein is CASSPREGRFSYNEQFF. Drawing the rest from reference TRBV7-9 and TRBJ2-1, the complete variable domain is DTGVSQNPRHKITKRGQNVTFRCDPISEHNRLYWYRQTLGQGPEFLTYFQNEAQLEKSRLLSDRFSAERPKGSFSTLEIQRTEQGDSAMYLCASSPREGRFSYNEQFFGPGTRLTVL.